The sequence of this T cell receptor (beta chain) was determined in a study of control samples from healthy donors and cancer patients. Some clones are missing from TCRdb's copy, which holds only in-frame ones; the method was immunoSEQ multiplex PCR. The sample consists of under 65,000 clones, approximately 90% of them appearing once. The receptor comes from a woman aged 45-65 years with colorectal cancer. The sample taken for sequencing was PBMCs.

CDR3 sequence reads: CASSLGWGGYEQYF. CDR3 in DNA: TGCGCCAGCAGCTTGGGGTGGGGCGGCTACGAGCAGTACTTC. The chain recombines TRBV5-1 with TRBJ2-7, with D perhaps TRBD1 (5 bases). The CDR3 spans 14 residues. CDR1 SGHRS and CDR2 YFSETQ come from the germline V gene. V was pared by 0 bases and J by 3 bases, with 10 bases between.